A selection of T cell receptor beta chains follows, all from one sample in a study of shared T cell receptors in the human thymus. Assay used: immunoSEQ multiplex PCR; TCRdb lists only in-frame clones, some missing. This sample has 500,000 to 850,000 clones, with about 90% found just once. This same sample was also part of a study on human thymus T cells.

Material for sequencing was thymocytes. All receptors come from a boy younger than two with a congenital heart defect. CDR3s include the opening cysteine and the closing phenylalanine or tryptophan. A D gene is named only where the DNA matches it firmly. The size of a clone is reported for some rows only, either as once, few or many, or as a class for expanded clones.

D	V	size	J	DNA	CDR3
.	TRBV19	.	TRBJ2-3	TGTGCCAGTAGTATAGGTCGGAGTTCAGATACGCAGTATTTT	CASSIGRSSDTQYF
TRBD1	TRBV27	.	TRBJ1-5	TGTGCCAGCAGGGGACAGGGGGCCGATAGCAATCAGCCCCAGCATTTT	CASRGQGADSNQPQHF
TRBD1	TRBV5-5	once	TRBJ1-5	TGTGCCAGCAGCTTTTCATTATGGGACAGAGATAGCAATCAGCCCCAGCATTTT	CASSFSLWDRDSNQPQHF
TRBD1	TRBV5-6	.	TRBJ1-2	TGTGCCAGCAGCTTCACAGGGGACTATGGCTACACCTTC	CASSFTGDYGYTF
TRBD1	TRBV5-5	few	TRBJ1-4	TGTGCCAGCAGGACCGGGACAGTTAATGAAAAACTGTTTTTT	CASRTGTVNEKLFF
TRBD1	TRBV27	.	TRBJ1-2	TGTGCCAGCAGGGGTGCAGGGGGCAGCTATGGCTACACCTTC	CASRGAGGSYGYTF
TRBD2	TRBV19	.	TRBJ2-5	TGTGCCAGTAGTGAGGCGGGGGGGCCGCCCGAACAAGAGACCCAGTACTTC	CASSEAGGPPEQETQYF
.	TRBV9	.	TRBJ2-3	TGTGCCAGCAGCGGAGGAGGAGATACGCAGTATTTT	CASSGGGDTQYF
.	TRBV15	.	TRBJ2-7	TGTGCCACCAGCAGAGTTCCTCCTAGTACTGTATCGTCCGAGCAGTACTTC	CATSRVPPSTVSSEQYF
.	TRBV27	.	TRBJ2-1	TGTGCCAGCAGTCCCCTCAGGGGTGAGGAGCAGTTCTTC	CASSPLRGEEQFF
.	TRBV28	.	TRBJ1-2	TGTGCCAGCAGTGAGCGGGATTGGGGCTACACCTTC	CASSERDWGYTF
TRBD2	TRBV7-9	.	TRBJ2-7	TGTGCCAGCAGCTTAAACGGGCTAGCGGAGAACTACGAGCAGTACTTC	CASSLNGLAENYEQYF
.	TRBV6-5	.	TRBJ1-1	TGTGCCAGCAGGGACAGAGAGTACACTGAAGCTTTCTTT	CASRDREYTEAFF
.	TRBV27	.	TRBJ1-4	TGTGCCAGCAGTCCCCGACAGGCCGATAATGAAAAACTGTTTTTT	CASSPRQADNEKLFF
TRBD2	TRBV9	.	TRBJ2-1	TGTGCCAGCAGCGTAGGAATAGCGGGAGATAACTACAATGAGCAGTTCTTC	CASSVGIAGDNYNEQFF
TRBD1	TRBV28	.	TRBJ1-6	TGTGCCAGCAGAGGAATCGACAGGGGGGGCTCCTATAATTCACCCCTCCACTTT	CASRGIDRGGSYNSPLHF
TRBD2	TRBV6-5	.	TRBJ2-7	TGTGCCAGCAGTTCCCCGGGGGGTTCCGAGCAGTACTTC	CASSSPGGSEQYF
TRBD2	TRBV5-1	.	TRBJ2-3	TGCGCCAGCAGCTGGGGACTAGCGGGGGGACTCACAGATACGCAGTATTTT	CASSWGLAGGLTDTQYF
TRBD2	TRBV7-9	.	TRBJ2-5	TGTGCCAGCAGCATATCCACTAGCGGAAGAGAGACCCAGTACTTC	CASSISTSGRETQYF
.	TRBV4-3	few	TRBJ1-6	TGCGCCAGCAGCCAAGAAGCGAATTCACCCCTCCACTTT	CASSQEANSPLHF
.	TRBV28	.	TRBJ1-5	TGTGCCAGCAGTTTACGGCACAGTTGTCAGCCCCAGCATTTT	CASSLRHSCQPQHF
.	TRBV6-5	.	TRBJ1-2	TGTGCCAGCTTTGGGCACGGCTACACCTTC	CASFGHGYTF
TRBD2	TRBV27	.	TRBJ2-2	TGTGCCAGCAGTGGACCTAGCGGGTTTAGGGAGCTGTTTTTT	CASSGPSGFRELFF
TRBD1	TRBV10-2	once	TRBJ1-5	TGCGCCAGCAGACCCGACAGGGTTGGCCAGCCCCAGCATTTT	CASRPDRVGQPQHF
TRBD1	TRBV10-2	.	TRBJ1-2	TGCGCCAGCAGTGAAGCAGGGGGAGCTAACTATGGCTACACCTTC	CASSEAGGANYGYTF
.	TRBV6-5	.	TRBJ1-4	TGTGCCAGCAGATCCGAGGAGGGCCGTAATGAAAAACTGTTTTTT	CASRSEEGRNEKLFF
TRBD2	TRBV4-3	.	TRBJ2-2	TGCGCCAGCAGCCAAGATCATAGCGGGGGGGCCGGGGAGCTGTTTTTT	CASSQDHSGGAGELFF
TRBD2	TRBV5-1	.	TRBJ2-1	TGCGCCAGCAGCGCGGGACTAGCCCAGTTCTTC	CASSAGLAQFF